This TCR beta chain was captured in a study of post-analysis software for immune sequencing data. As for the study in general: Recorded disease courses covered relapsing-remitting, secondary progressive and progressive-relapsing multiple sclerosis. Some patients had no subtype annotation. Study-level points and caveats: Five TRBV segments, including TRBV5-6, TRBV5-1 and TRBV20-1, were more frequent in patients than controls. Patients with multiple sclerosis recorded significantly lower normalized Chao1 diversity than controls, the study found.

This clonotype was found a few times. Its target is not known. V was cut by 2 bases and J by 4 bases, with 12 bases left in between. The CDR3 loop spans 16 amino acids. Looked up from germline, CDR1 is SNHLY and CDR2 is FYNNEI. Unique molecular identifiers were built into the TCR beta cDNA libraries. TCRdb redid the calling of the PCR reads with MiXCR, one entry per CDR3 protein. The table has about 820,000 distinct CDR3 sequences, approximately 53% seen once. The gene calls are TRBV2 and TRBJ2-6, with D perhaps TRBD1 (5 bases). The material sequenced was blood. The receptor was derived from a girl aged 5-17 years with multiple sclerosis. CDR3 protein: CASSEPRQGGANVLTF. In DNA form, the CDR3 reads TGTGCCAGCAGTGAACCCCGTCAGGGAGGGGCCAACGTCCTGACTTTC.